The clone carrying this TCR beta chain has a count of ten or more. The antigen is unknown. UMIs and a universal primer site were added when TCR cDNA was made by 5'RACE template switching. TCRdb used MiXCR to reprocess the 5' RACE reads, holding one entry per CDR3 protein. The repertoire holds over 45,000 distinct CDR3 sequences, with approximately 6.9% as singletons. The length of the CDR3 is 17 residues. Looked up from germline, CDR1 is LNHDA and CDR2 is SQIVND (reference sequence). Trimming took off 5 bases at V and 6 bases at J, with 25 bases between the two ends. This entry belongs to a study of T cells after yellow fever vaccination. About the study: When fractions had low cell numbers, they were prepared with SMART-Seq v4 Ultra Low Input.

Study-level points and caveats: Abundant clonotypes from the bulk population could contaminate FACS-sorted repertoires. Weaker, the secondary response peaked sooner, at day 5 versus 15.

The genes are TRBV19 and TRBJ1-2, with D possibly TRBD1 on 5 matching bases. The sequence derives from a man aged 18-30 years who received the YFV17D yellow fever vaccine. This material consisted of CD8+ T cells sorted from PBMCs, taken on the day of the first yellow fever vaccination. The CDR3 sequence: CASSPGARGYFYDGYTF. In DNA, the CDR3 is TGTGCCAGTAGTCCGGGCGCTCGGGGGTATTTTTATGATGGCTACACCTTC.